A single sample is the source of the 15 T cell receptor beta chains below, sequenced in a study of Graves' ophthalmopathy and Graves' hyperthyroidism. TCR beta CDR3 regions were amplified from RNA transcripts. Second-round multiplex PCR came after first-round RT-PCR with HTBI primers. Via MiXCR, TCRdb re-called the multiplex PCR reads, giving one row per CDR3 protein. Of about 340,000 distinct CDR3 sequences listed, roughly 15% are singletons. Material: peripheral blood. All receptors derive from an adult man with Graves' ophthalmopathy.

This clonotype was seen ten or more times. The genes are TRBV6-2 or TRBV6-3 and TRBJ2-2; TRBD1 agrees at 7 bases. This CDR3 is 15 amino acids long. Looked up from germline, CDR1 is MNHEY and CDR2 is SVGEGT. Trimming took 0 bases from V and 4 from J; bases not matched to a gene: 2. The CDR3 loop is CASSYSGGFTGELFF. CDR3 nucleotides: TGTGCCAGCAGTTACTCAGGGGGCTTCACCGGGGAGCTGTTTTTT.

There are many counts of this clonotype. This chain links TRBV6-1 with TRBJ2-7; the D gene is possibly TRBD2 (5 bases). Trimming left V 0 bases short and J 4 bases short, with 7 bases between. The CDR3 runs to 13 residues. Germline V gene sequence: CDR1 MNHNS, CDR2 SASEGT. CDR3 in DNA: TGTGCCAGCAGTGAAGCCTGGGAGTACGAGCAGTACTTC. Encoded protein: CASSEAWEYEQYF.

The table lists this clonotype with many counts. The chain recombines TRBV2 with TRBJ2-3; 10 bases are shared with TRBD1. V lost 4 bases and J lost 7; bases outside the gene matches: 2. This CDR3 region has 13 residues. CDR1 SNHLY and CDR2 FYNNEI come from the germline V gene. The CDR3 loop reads CASSGQGANTQYF. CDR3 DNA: TGTGCCAGCAGTGGACAGGGGGCGAATACGCAGTATTTT.

Here the CDR3 reads CASRLTSGIGKTQYF. As DNA, the CDR3 is TGTGCCAGCAGATTGACTAGCGGGATAGGCAAGACCCAGTACTTC. This chain connects TRBV11-3 to TRBJ2-5; the match to TRBD2 covers 11 bases. Germline V gene lookup returns CDR1 SGHNT and CDR2 YENEEA. The CDR3 covers 15 residues. J lost 6 bases, V lost 6 bases, and 9 bases had no gene match.

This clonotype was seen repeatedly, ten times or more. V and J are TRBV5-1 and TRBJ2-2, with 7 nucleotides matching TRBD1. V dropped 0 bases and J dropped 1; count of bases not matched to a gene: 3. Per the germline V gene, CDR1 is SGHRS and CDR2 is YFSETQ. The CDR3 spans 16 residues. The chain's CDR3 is CASSLVGTENTGELFF. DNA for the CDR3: TGCGCCAGCAGCTTGGTTGGGACAGAGAACACCGGGGAGCTGTTTTTT.

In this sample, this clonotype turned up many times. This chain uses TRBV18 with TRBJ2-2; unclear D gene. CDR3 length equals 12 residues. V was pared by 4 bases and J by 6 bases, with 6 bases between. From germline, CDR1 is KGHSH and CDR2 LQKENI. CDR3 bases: TGTGCCAGCTCACAGGTATCCGGGGAGCTGTTTTTT. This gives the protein CASSQVSGELFF.

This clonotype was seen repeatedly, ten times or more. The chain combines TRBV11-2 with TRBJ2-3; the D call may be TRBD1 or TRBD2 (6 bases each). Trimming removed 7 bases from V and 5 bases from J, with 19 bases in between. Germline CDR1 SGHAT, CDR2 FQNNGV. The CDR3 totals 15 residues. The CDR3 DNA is TGTGCCAGCACCCCAAGGGGGGTTTGGGGAGATACGCAGTATTTT. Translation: CASTPRGVWGDTQYF.

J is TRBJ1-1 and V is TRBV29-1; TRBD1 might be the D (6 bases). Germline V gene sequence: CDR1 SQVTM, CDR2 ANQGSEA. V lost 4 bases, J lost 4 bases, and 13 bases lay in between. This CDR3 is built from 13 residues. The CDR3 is CSVGKGVGTEAFF. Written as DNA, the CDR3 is TGCAGCGTTGGGAAGGGGGTCGGCACTGAAGCTTTCTTT.

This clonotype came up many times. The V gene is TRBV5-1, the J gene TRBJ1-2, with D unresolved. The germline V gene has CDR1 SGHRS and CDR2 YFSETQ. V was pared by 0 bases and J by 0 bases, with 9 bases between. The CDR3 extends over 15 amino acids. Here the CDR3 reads CASSLELGPNYGYTF. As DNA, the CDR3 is TGCGCCAGCAGCTTGGAGTTAGGGCCTAACTATGGCTACACCTTC.

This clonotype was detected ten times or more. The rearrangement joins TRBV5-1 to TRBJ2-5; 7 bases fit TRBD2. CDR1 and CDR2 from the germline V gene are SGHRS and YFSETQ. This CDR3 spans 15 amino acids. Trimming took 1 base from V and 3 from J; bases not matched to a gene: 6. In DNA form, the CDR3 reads TGCGCCAGCAGCTTGTCGGGAGGCCTAAAAGAGACCCAGTACTTC. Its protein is CASSLSGGLKETQYF.

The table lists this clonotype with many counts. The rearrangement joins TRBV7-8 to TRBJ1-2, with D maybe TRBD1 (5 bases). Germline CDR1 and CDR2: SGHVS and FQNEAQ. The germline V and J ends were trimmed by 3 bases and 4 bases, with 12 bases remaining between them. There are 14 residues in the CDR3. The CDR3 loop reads CASSFRHGGYGYTF. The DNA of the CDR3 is TGTGCCAGCAGCTTCCGGCACGGGGGCTATGGCTACACCTTC.

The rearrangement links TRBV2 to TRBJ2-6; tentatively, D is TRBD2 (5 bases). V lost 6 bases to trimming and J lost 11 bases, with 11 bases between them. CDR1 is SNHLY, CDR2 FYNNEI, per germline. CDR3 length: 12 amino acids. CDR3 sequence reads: CASSLTGDVLTF. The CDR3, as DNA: TGTGCCAGCAGCCTAACCGGGGACGTCCTGACTTTC.

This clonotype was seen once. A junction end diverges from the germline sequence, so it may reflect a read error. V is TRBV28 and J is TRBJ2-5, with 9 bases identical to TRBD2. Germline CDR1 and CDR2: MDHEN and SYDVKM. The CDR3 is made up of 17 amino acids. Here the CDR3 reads CASSFLGYSGSGETLYF. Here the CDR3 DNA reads TGTGCCAGCAGTTTCCTAGGGTATAGCGGGAGTGGAGAGACCCTGTACTTC.

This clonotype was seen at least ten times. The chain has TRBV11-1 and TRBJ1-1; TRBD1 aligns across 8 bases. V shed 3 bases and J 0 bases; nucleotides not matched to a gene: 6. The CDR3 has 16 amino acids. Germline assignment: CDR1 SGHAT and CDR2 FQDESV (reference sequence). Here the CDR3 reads CASSFWTGRMNTEAFF. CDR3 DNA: TGTGCCAGCAGCTTCTGGACAGGGAGAATGAACACTGAAGCTTTCTTT.

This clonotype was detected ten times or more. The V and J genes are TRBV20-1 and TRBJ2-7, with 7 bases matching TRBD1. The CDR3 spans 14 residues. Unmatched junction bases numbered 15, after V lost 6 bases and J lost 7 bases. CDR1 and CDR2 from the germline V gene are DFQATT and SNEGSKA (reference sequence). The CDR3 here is CSAEIRQGVEEQYF. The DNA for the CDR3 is TGCAGTGCCGAGATCCGGCAGGGGGTTGAGGAGCAGTACTTC.